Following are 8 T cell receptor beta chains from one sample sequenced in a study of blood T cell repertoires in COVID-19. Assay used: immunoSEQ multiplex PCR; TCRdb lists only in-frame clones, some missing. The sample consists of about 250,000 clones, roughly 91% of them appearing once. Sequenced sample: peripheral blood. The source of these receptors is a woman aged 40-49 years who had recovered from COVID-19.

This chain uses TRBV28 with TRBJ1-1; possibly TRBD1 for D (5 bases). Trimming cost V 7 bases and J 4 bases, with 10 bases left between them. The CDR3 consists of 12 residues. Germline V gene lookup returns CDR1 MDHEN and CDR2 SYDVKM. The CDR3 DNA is TGTGCCAGCACCGGGGGGGGCACTGAAGCTTTCTTT. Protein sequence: CASTGGGTEAFF.

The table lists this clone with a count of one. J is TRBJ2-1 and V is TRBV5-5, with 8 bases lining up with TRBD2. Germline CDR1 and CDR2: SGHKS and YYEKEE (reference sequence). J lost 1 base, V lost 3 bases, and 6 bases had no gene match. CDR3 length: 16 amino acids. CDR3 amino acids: CASSSHREGSYNEQFF. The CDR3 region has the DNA TGTGCCAGCAGCTCACATCGGGAGGGGTCCTACAATGAGCAGTTCTTC.

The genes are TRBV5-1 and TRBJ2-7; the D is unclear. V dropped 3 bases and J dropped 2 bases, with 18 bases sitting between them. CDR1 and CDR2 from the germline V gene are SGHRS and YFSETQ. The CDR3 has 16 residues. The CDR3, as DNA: TGCGCCAGCAGCTCTAGATTCGCCGTCCCCCCCTACGAGCAGTACTTC. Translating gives CASSSRFAVPPYEQYF. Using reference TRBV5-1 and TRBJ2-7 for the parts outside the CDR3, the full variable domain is KAGVTQTPRYLIKTRGQQVTLSCSPISGHRSVSWYQQTPGQGLQFLFEYFSETQRNKGNFPGRFSGRQFSNSRSEMNVSTLELGDSALYLCASSSRFAVPPYEQYFGPGTRLTVT.

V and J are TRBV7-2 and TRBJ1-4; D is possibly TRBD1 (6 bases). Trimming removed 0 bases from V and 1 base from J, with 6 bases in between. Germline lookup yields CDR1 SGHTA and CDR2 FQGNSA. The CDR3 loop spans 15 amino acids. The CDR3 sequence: CASSLARGTNEKLFF. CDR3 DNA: TGTGCCAGCAGCTTAGCCAGGGGAACTAATGAAAAACTGTTTTTT.

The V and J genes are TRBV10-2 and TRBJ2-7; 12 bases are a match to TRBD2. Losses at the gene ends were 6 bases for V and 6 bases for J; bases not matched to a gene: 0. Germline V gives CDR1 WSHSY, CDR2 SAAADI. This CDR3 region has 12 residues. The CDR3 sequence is CASRGLAGEQYV. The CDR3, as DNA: TGCGCCAGCAGGGGACTAGCGGGCGAGCAGTACGTC.

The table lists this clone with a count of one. CDR3 bases: TGTGCCAGCAGCAAGACTAGCGGGGGGGCTCACTACGAGCAGTACTTC. Its protein is CASSKTSGGAHYEQYF. The V gene is TRBV21-1, the J gene TRBJ2-7; the tabulated D call, TRBD2, remains unverified against the DNA. TRBV21-1 is annotated as a pseudogene. This CDR3 spans 16 amino acids.

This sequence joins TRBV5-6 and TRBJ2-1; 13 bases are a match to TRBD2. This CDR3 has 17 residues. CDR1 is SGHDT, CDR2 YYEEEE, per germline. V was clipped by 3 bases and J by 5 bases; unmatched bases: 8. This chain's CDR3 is CASSWTSGSWGDNEQFF. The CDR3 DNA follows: TGTGCCAGCAGCTGGACTAGCGGGAGTTGGGGGGACAATGAGCAGTTCTTC.

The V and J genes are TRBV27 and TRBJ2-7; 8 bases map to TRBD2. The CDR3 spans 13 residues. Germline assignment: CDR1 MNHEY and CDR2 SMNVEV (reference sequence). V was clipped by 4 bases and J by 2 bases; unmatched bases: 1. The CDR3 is CASSSGGTYEQYF. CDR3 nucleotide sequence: TGTGCCAGCAGTTCGGGGGGGACCTACGAGCAGTACTTC.